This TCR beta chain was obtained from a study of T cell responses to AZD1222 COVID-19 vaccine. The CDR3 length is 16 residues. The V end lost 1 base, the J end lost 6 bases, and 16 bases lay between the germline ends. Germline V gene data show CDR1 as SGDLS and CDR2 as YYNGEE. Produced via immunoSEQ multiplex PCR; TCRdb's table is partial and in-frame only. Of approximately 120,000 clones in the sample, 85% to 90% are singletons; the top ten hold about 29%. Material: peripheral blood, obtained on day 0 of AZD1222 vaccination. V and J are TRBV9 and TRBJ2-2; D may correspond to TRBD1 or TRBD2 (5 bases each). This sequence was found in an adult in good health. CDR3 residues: CASSVMGDPTAGELFF. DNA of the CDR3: TGTGCCAGCAGCGTAATGGGGGACCCAACGGCCGGGGAGCTGTTTTTT.